The clone carrying this TCR beta chain showed up just a few times. The source of the sample is a study of blood T cell repertoires in COVID-19. For the study at large: T cells, B-cell-depleted T cells, or PBMCs supplied cDNA or gDNA.

Donors were grouped by their self-reported clinical history. Two negative PCRs, clearance, or symptom resolution characterized the recovered Cohort 3 donors. Study processing details: How many nucleated cells were present was estimated from reference gene primer amplification. This table comes from immunoSEQ multiplex PCR, and its TCRdb copy is limited to in-frame clones, with some not included. Clonal size and the V and J genes are those of that table, whereas D and trimming came from the DNA. The sample consists of about 320,000 clones, around nine tenths of them appearing once. The CDR3 has 16 residues. Germline CDR1 SGHNT, CDR2 YENEEA. V dropped 4 bases and J dropped 4; count of bases not matched to a gene: 3.

Sequencing was performed on PBMCs or T cells enriched from blood (not recorded which). The TCR was taken from a man aged 25-45 years who had recovered from COVID-19. The rearrangement joins TRBV11-3 to TRBJ2-2; 13 positions agree with TRBD2. The CDR3: CASSSGTSGVTGELFF. DNA of the CDR3: TGTGCCAGCAGCTCGGGGACTAGCGGGGTCACCGGGGAGCTGTTTTTT.